A single T cell receptor beta chain is shown here with its context. The data derive from a study of CD8 T cells in Susac syndrome. An amount of RNA that ranged from roughly 0.45 to 1 ug was reverse transcribed with random hexamers. TCRdb re-called the immunoSEQ multiplex PCR reads with MiXCR, one entry per CDR3 protein. This table has fewer than 200,000 distinct CDR3 sequences, roughly 90% appearing once. Source material: CD4+ T cells from PBMCs. This receptor was obtained from a human donor with Susac syndrome.

The CDR3: CASSEGVGKAKNIQYF. The CDR3 DNA reads as TGTGCCAGCAGTGAGGGGGTAGGGAAAGCCAAAAACATTCAGTACTTC. The V gene is TRBV6-1, the J gene TRBJ2-4, with D possibly called TRBD1 or TRBD2 (5 bases each). V was cut by 3 bases and J by 0 bases, with 12 bases left in between. Germline V gene lookup returns CDR1 MNHNS and CDR2 SASEGT. CDR3 size: 16 residues.